This TCR beta chain was captured by sequencing in a study of metastatic and nonmetastatic thyroid tumors. Germline V lookup: CDR1 DFQATT, CDR2 SNEGSKA (reference sequence). The V end lost 4 bases, the J end lost 4 bases, and 26 bases lay between the germline ends. The CDR3 covers 17 residues. Using MiXCR, TCRdb re-called clones from the PCR reads. The sample lists about 23,000 clones; roughly a quarter were seen once. Patients underwent thyroid surgery, and none had received any treatment before it. The receptor comes from a male donor with papillary thyroid cancer or a benign thyroid nodule (not recorded which). Some clones in this sample may be carry-over from other donors' samples. V is TRBV20-1 and J is TRBJ2-7; tentatively, D is TRBD2 (6 bases). Source material: tumor tissue. The CDR3 loop reads CSATKRWWEAGRYEQYF. CDR3 nucleotides: TGCAGTGCTACGAAGAGGTGGTGGGAGGCGGGGAGGTACGAGCAGTACTTC.